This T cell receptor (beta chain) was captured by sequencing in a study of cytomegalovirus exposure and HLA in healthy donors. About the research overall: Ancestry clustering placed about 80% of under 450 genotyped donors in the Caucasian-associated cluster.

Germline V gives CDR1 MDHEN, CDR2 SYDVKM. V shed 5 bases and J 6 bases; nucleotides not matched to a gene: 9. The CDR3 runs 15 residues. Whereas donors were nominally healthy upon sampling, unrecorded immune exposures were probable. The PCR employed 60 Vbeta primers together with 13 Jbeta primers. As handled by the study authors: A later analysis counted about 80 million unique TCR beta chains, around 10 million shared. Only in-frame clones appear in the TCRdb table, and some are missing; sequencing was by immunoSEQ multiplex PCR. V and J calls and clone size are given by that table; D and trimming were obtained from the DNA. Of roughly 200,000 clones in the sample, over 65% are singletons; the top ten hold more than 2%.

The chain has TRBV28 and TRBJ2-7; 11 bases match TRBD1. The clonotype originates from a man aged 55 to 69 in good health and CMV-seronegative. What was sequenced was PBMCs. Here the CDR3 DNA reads TGTGCCAGCAGTCGTCCCGGGACAGGGGGGCGCGAGCAGTACTTC. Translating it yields CASSRPGTGGREQYF. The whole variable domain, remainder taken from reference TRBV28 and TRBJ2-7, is DVKVTQSSRYLVKRTGEKVFLECVQDMDHENMFWYRQDPGLGLRLIYFSYDVKMKEKGDIPEGYSVSREKKERFSLILESASTNQTSMYLCASSRPGTGGREQYFGPGTRLTVT.